Listed below are T cell receptor beta chains from one sample, sequenced in a study of long-term antiretroviral therapy in people with HIV. Data came from immunoSEQ multiplex PCR; TCRdb stores just in-frame clones and leaves some out. The table shows roughly 18,000 clones, with 91% occurring only once. The sequenced sample was unsorted PBMCs, obtained 3 years after starting antiretroviral therapy. These receptors were taken from a man between 45 and 60 years old with HIV. Both conserved end residues are part of each CDR3. The order of the fields is D gene, J gene, clone size, V gene, CDR3 protein, CDR3 DNA. The D gene is left open where the match is weak. Clone size, where shown, is once, few, many, or a class for clones that have expanded.

>TRBD1|TRBJ2-7|-|TRBV10-3
CAIRGTGAYEQYF
TGTGCCATCAGGGGGACAGGGGCCTACGAGCAGTACTTC
>-|TRBJ2-7|-|TRBV6-5
CASSYQGSYEQYF
TGTGCCAGCAGTTATCAGGGTAGCTACGAGCAGTACTTC
>-|TRBJ1-2|-|TRBV30
CASQGRRLYGYTF
TGTGCCTCCCAGGGCAGGCGACTCTATGGCTACACCTTC
>-|TRBJ2-7|-|TRBV11-2
CASSLSRGTGLSSSYEQYF
TGTGCCAGCAGCTTATCACGGGGTACGGGACTCTCGAGCTCCTACGAGCAGTACTTC
>-|TRBJ1-1|-|TRBV10-2
CASSEEATLDTEAFF
TGCGCCAGCAGTGAGGAGGCTACCCTCGACACTGAAGCTTTCTTT
>TRBD2|TRBJ2-6|-|TRBV11-2
CASSRGLAGSGANVLTF
TGTGCCAGCAGCCGAGGACTAGCGGGCTCTGGGGCCAACGTCCTGACTTTC
>-|TRBJ2-1|-|TRBV7-2
CASSLAEAGSQFF
TGTGCCAGCAGCTTAGCGGAGGCGGGTTCCCAGTTCTTC
>TRBD2|TRBJ2-1|-|TRBV7-6
CASSFLLTSGGVYNEQFF
TGTGCCAGCAGCTTCTTGCTGACTAGCGGGGGGGTCTACAATGAGCAGTTCTTC
>-|TRBJ2-1|once|TRBV19
CASSGTYGSYNEQFF
TGTGCCAGTAGTGGGACTTATGGCTCCTACAATGAGCAGTTCTTC
>-|TRBJ2-2|-|TRBV6-5
CASSYTTGELFF
TGTGCCAGCAGTTACACCACCGGGGAGCTGTTTTTT